This TCR beta chain was captured by sequencing in a study of T cell responses to AZD1222 COVID-19 vaccine. Using immunoSEQ multiplex PCR, the repertoire was profiled, and TCRdb retains in-frame clones only, with some absent. The sample shows tens of thousands of clones, over 75% of them seen only once. The sample consisted of peripheral blood, taken on day 0 of AZD1222 vaccination. This TCR was sampled from an adult in good health.

The DNA of the CDR3 is TGTGCCAGCAGCTTAGCCAGAAATTCACCCCTCCACTTT. It yields the protein CASSLARNSPLHF. The chain combines TRBV7-3 with TRBJ1-6, with unresolved D. This CDR3 is 13 amino acids long. Trimming shortened V by 2 bases and J by 7 bases, and 6 bases separated the two germline ends. The V gene's germline CDR1 is SGHTA and CDR2 FQGTGA.